Listed below are T cell receptor beta chains from one sample, sequenced in a study of OX40 agonist ivuxolimab in advanced cancers. The repertoire was sequenced with immunoSEQ multiplex PCR; TCRdb's copy has only in-frame clones and lacks some. Of about 83,000 clones in the sample, 70% to 85% are singletons; the top ten hold around 7.5%. This specimen was CD4+ or CD8+ T cells sorted from blood, taken in a trial of the OX40 agonist ivuxolimab. The receptors were sampled from an adult with an advanced solid tumor such as melanoma, head and neck, liver or kidney cancer. Each CDR3 is given with its conserved first and last residue. The D gene is left open where the match is weak. Clone size is not always given. Where it is, it says once, few, many or a class for expanded clones.

j_call | v_call | clone_size | d_call | cdr3_aa | cdr3_nt
TRBJ1-1 | TRBV5-1 | . | TRBD1 | CASSLGQGADEAFF | TGCGCCAGCAGCTTGGGACAGGGGGCTGATGAAGCTTTCTTT
TRBJ2-1 | TRBV2 | . | TRBD2 | CASRAGLAGVTQFF | TGTGCCAGCAGGGCGGGACTAGCGGGAGTCACGCAGTTCTTC
TRBJ1-6 | TRBV9 | few | . | CASSARPNSPLHF | TGTGCCAGCAGCGCCCGCCCAAACTCACCCCTCCACTTT
TRBJ1-4 | TRBV2 | . | . | CASSLGQNEKLFF | TGTGCCAGCAGCTTAGGACAGAATGAAAAACTGTTTTTT
TRBJ2-1 | TRBV9 | few | TRBD2 | CASSVGGGAGTSGAYNEQFF | TGTGCCAGCAGCGTAGGGGGAGGAGCCGGGACTAGCGGAGCCTACAATGAGCAGTTCTTC
TRBJ2-2 | TRBV11-3 | . | TRBD2 | CASSSTSVDGELFF | TGTGCCAGCAGCTCCACTAGCGTGGACGGGGAGCTGTTTTTT
TRBJ2-7 | TRBV7-3 | few | . | CAHRTPSYEQYF | TGTGCCCACCGGACACCCTCCTACGAGCAGTACTTC
TRBJ2-1 | TRBV7-8 | . | TRBD1 | CASSHNRDRGLRNEQFF | TGTGCCAGCAGCCACAACCGGGACAGGGGTTTGCGGAATGAGCAGTTCTTC
TRBJ2-3 | TRBV15 | . | . | CATSRAKDGPSTDTQYF | TGTGCCACCAGCAGAGCAAAGGACGGCCCTAGCACAGATACGCAGTATTTT
TRBJ1-2 | TRBV30 | . | TRBD1 | CAWSLGTGDGYTF | TGTGCCTGGAGCCTCGGGACAGGGGATGGCTACACCTTC
TRBJ2-7 | TRBV20-1 | . | . | CSARNGYEQYF | TGCAGTGCTAGAAACGGCTACGAGCAGTACTTC
TRBJ2-7 | TRBV27 | . | . | CASSWGYEQYF | TGTGCCAGCAGTTGGGGATACGAGCAGTACTTC
TRBJ2-1 | TRBV10-3 | . | TRBD2 | CAISEPGTSLNNEQFF | TGTGCCATCAGTGAGCCCGGGACTAGTCTAAACAATGAGCAGTTCTTC
TRBJ2-6 | TRBV11-3 | . | . | CASSPRVISHSGANVLTF | TGTGCCAGCAGCCCCCGGGTCATAAGCCACTCTGGGGCCAACGTCCTGACTTTC
TRBJ2-3 | TRBV7-9 | . | TRBD1 | CASSLVGRGQDTQYF | TGTGCCAGCAGCTTAGTAGGCAGGGGGCAAGATACGCAGTATTTT
TRBJ2-1 | TRBV5-1 | few | . | CASSSSARVYNEQFF | TGCGCCAGCAGCTCGTCGGCTCGCGTATACAATGAGCAGTTCTTC
TRBJ1-1 | TRBV30 | . | . | CAWSEQGYTEAFF | TGTGCCTGGAGTGAACAGGGTTACACTGAAGCTTTCTTT
TRBJ1-1 | TRBV18 | . | . | CASSPGTEAFF | TGTGCCAGCTCACCAGGGACTGAAGCTTTCTTT
TRBJ1-5 | TRBV7-9 | . | . | CASSHTGSNQPQHF | TGTGCCAGCAGCCATACAGGCAGCAATCAGCCCCAGCATTTT
TRBJ2-1 | TRBV4-1 | . | . | CASSQEVGRNEQFF | TGCGCCAGCAGCCAAGAGGTAGGGCGCAATGAGCAGTTCTTC
TRBJ2-2 | TRBV7-2 | . | TRBD1 | CASSFIQGALTGELFF | TGTGCCAGCAGCTTTATTCAGGGGGCGCTGACCGGGGAGCTGTTTTTT
TRBJ2-7 | TRBV10-3 | . | . | CAIPAEGAVGPHEQYF | TGTGCCATCCCCGCCGAGGGAGCGGTGGGCCCCCACGAGCAGTACTTC
TRBJ1-2 | TRBV29-1 | . | TRBD1 | CSVAFLTGSGYTF | TGCAGCGTCGCCTTCTTGACAGGGAGCGGCTACACCTTC
TRBJ2-3 | TRBV5-1 | . | . | CASSRSGQADTQYF | TGCGCCAGCAGTAGATCGGGTCAAGCAGATACGCAGTATTTT
TRBJ1-5 | TRBV27 | few | TRBD1 | CASAYRGYSNQPQHF | TGTGCCAGCGCCTACAGGGGCTATAGCAATCAGCCCCAGCATTTT
TRBJ1-2 | TRBV28 | . | . | CASSLSRGGYGYTF | TGTGCCAGCAGTTTATCTAGAGGGGGCTATGGCTACACCTTC
TRBJ2-7 | TRBV6-6 | . | . | CASRSPYEQYF | TGTGCCAGCAGAAGCCCCTACGAGCAGTACTTC
TRBJ1-4 | TRBV19 | . | . | CASRGRDPERSTNEKLFF | TGTGCCAGTAGGGGGAGGGACCCAGAACGATCAACTAATGAAAAACTGTTTTTT
TRBJ2-2 | TRBV4-3 | . | TRBD2 | CASSPRAGPTGELFF | TGCGCCAGCAGCCCCCGAGCGGGACCCACCGGGGAGCTGTTTTTT
TRBJ2-1 | TRBV7-3 | . | . | CASSLGVAGKEQFF | TGTGCCAGCAGCTTGGGGGTTGCGGGGAAGGAGCAGTTCTTC
TRBJ1-4 | TRBV6-6 | . | . | CASSYRDELFF | TGTGCCAGCAGTTACCGGGATGAATTGTTTTTT
TRBJ2-1 | TRBV5-1 | . | TRBD1 | CASRTGTGFPYNEQFF | TGCGCCAGCAGAACCGGGACAGGGTTTCCGTACAATGAGCAGTTCTTC
TRBJ1-5 | TRBV7-9 | . | . | CASSTGSFNQPQHF | TGTGCCAGCAGCACCGGGAGTTTCAATCAGCCCCAGCATTTT
TRBJ2-3 | TRBV18 | . | TRBD2 | CASSLRTSGGSRDTQYF | TGTGCCAGCTCTCTAAGGACTAGCGGGGGATCCAGAGATACGCAGTATTTT
TRBJ1-1 | TRBV7-9 | . | . | CASSFITLSNTEAFF | TGTGCCAGCAGCTTTATAACACTCTCGAACACTGAAGCTTTCTTT
TRBJ1-5 | TRBV7-2 | . | . | CASTLGGGPQPQHF | TGTGCCAGCACCCTGGGAGGGGGGCCTCAGCCCCAGCATTTT
TRBJ1-2 | TRBV6-5 | . | . | CASSPTGAGYTF | TGTGCCAGCAGTCCTACGGGGGCGGGCTACACCTTC
TRBJ2-6 | TRBV5-1 | . | TRBD2 | CASSLAGQGGTGANVLTF | TGCGCCAGCAGCTTGGCAGGGCAGGGAGGGACTGGGGCCAACGTCCTGACTTTC
TRBJ1-1 | TRBV6-5 | . | TRBD1 | CASSRQGAVTEAFF | TGTGCCAGCAGTCGACAGGGGGCGGTCACTGAAGCTTTCTTT
TRBJ2-3 | TRBV19 | . | . | CASSMGGGGGTGSDTQYF | TGTGCCAGTAGTATGGGGGGCGGAGGGGGAACGGGTTCAGATACGCAGTATTTT
TRBJ2-5 | TRBV7-2 | . | TRBD1 | CASSLAGPGGQYF | TGTGCCAGCAGCTTAGCGGGTCCAGGGGGCCAGTACTTC
TRBJ2-1 | TRBV4-1 | . | . | CASSQGAGALYNEQFF | TGCGCCAGCAGCCAAGGGGCGGGGGCCCTATACAATGAGCAGTTCTTC
TRBJ2-1 | TRBV5-1 | . | . | CASSSGGLAPYNEQFF | TGCGCCAGCAGCTCCGGTGGGCTAGCGCCGTACAATGAGCAGTTCTTC
TRBJ1-1 | TRBV18 | . | TRBD1 | CASSPVTGEGIFTEAFF | TGTGCCAGCTCACCAGTGACAGGGGAAGGAATTTTCACTGAAGCTTTCTTT
TRBJ2-1 | TRBV7-6 | . | . | CASRHFAVSEDEQFF | TGTGCCAGCAGACATTTTGCAGTTTCGGAGGATGAGCAGTTCTTC
TRBJ2-2 | TRBV27 | . | . | CASSKEGRGTGELFF | TGTGCCAGCAGTAAAGAGGGACGGGGAACCGGGGAGCTGTTTTTT
TRBJ2-5 | TRBV4-2 | . | . | CASSQVVGQETQYF | TGTGCCAGCAGCCAAGTTGTAGGACAAGAGACCCAGTACTTC
TRBJ1-2 | TRBV6-1 | . | TRBD1 | CASRGTGTNGYTF | TGTGCCAGCAGAGGGACAGGGACAAATGGCTACACCTTC
TRBJ2-5 | TRBV18 | . | . | CASSPLPSRGTHGTQYF | TGTGCCAGCTCACCGTTACCCTCCCGGGGGACACACGGGACCCAGTACTTC
TRBJ1-3 | TRBV5-1 | . | . | CASRPRRGTSGNTIYF | TGCGCCAGCAGACCCAGGAGAGGCACCTCTGGAAACACCATATATTTT
TRBJ1-5 | TRBV19 | . | . | CASSGGIVQPQHF | TGTGCCAGTAGTGGAGGGATCGTTCAGCCCCAGCATTTT
TRBJ1-4 | TRBV11-2 | . | TRBD1 | CASSSYGQANEKLFF | TGTGCCAGCAGCTCCTATGGACAGGCTAATGAAAAACTGTTTTTT